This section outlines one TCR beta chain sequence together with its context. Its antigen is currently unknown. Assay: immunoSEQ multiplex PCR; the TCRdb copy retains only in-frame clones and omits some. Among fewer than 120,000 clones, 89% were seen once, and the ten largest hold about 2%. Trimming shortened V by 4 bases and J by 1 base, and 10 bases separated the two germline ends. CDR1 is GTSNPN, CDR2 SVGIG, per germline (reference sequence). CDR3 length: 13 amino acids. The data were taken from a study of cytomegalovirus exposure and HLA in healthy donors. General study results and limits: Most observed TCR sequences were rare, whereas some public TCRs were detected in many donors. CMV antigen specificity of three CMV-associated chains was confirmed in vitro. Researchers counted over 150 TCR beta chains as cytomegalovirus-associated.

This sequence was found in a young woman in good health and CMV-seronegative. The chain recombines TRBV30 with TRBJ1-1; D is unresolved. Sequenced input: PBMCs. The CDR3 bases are TGTGCCTGGACGCGGCAGACGAACACTGAAGCTTTCTTT. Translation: CAWTRQTNTEAFF.